This TCR beta chain is from a study of cytomegalovirus exposure and HLA in healthy donors. Findings of the study overall: Several top significant clusters appeared, in a later analysis, to be linked to common viral pathogens. For presence/absence analyses, sequencing depth was assumed to be roughly uniform across donors. Reportedly, cytomegalovirus status was diagnosed with high sensitivity and specificity. There was a cluster of highly shared sequence variants that was likely a sequencing artifact.

Comments on this clone: What it binds is not known.

V lost 3 bases and J 8 bases, leaving 16 bases between the germline ends. Germline V gives CDR1 MDHEN, CDR2 SYDVKM. CDR3 length equals 15 residues. PCR used 60 Vbeta primers and 13 Jbeta primers. The assay was immunoSEQ multiplex PCR, and TCRdb's table has in-frame clones only and misses some. The sample has about 120,000 clones; about 83% are singletons. This TCR was sampled from a young man in good health and CMV-seronegative. The rearrangement joins TRBV28 to TRBJ2-2; D gene ambiguous. The sequenced sample consisted of PBMCs. The CDR3 loop reads CASSFAAVNLGELFF. DNA of the CDR3: TGTGCCAGCAGTTTTGCGGCGGTAAACCTTGGGGAGCTGTTTTTT.